This T cell receptor beta chain was captured by sequencing in a study of regulatory T cells in long-lasting Graves disease. The study, taken as a whole, reports: Newly diagnosed Graves' patients exceeded persistent ones in TCR diversity.

This clonotype was seen at least ten times. No antigen is known for it. iRepertoire HTBI primers and Arm-PCR of CDR3 regions built TCR beta libraries. TCRdb used MiXCR to reprocess the multiplex PCR reads, holding one entry per CDR3 protein. The sample lists over 400,000 distinct CDR3 sequences; 12% to 15% were seen once. The time point is: newly diagnosed GD, antithyroid drugs for less than 3 months. Extracted PBMC RNA gave rise to the TCR library. The CDR3 has 15 amino acids. V lost 4 bases to trimming and J lost 6 bases; unmatched junction nucleotides: 9. Per the germline V gene, CDR1 is SGHRS and CDR2 is YFSETQ. These data were also reused for a study on T cells in Graves' hyperthyroidism and ophthalmopathy.

This specimen was peripheral blood mononuclear cells (PBMCs), taken at new diagnosis, from a patient treated with antithyroid drugs. V gene TRBV5-1 combines with J gene TRBJ2-1; TRBD2 aligns across 8 bases. This sequence was found in a woman aged 50 to 60 with Graves disease. CDR3 residues: CASSAPGLGRNEQFF. In DNA, the CDR3 is TGCGCCAGCAGCGCCCCGGGACTAGGGCGCAATGAGCAGTTCTTC.